These 29 T cell receptor beta chains were all obtained from the same sample, sequenced in a study of T-cell memory formation after mild COVID-19. TCRdb independently ran MiXCR on the 5' RACE reads; one entry per CDR3 protein. This table has 150,000 to 200,000 distinct CDR3 sequences, approximately 17% appearing once. The sample comprised PBMCs or a T cell subset sorted from them (not recorded which). These TCRs come from a man younger than 30 who had mild COVID-19 (a few samples of this study predate the infection). Cell type and time point are not known.

This sequence joins TRBV28 and TRBJ2-7; no firm D call. CDR3 length: 12 amino acids. The V end was cut by 6 bases, the J end by 7 bases, with 13 bases between. Germline assignment: CDR1 MDHEN and CDR2 SYDVKM. The chain's CDR3 is CASSSAPREQYV. The CDR3 coding sequence is TGTGCCAGCAGCTCCGCCCCTAGGGAGCAGTACGTC.

The table lists this clonotype with a few counts. The rearrangement joins TRBV11-2 to TRBJ1-1; no reliable D call. The CDR3 covers 13 residues. V lost 5 bases to trimming and J lost 1 base, with 8 bases between them. Germline V gene data show CDR1 as SGHAT and CDR2 as FQNNGV. The CDR3 loop is CASSTTRNTEAFF. CDR3 nucleotide sequence: TGTGCCAGCAGCACCACAAGGAACACTGAAGCTTTCTTT.

The chain combines TRBV12-3 or TRBV12-4 with TRBJ2-7, with TRBD2 matching 8 bases. The CDR3 has 14 amino acids. With 3 bases clipped from V and 1 base from J, the junction kept 2 bases outside the gene matches. The CDR3 sequence is CASSLSSGSYEQYF. The DNA for the CDR3 is TGTGCCAGCAGTTTGTCTAGCGGGTCCTACGAGCAGTACTTC.

The rearrangement links TRBV12-3 or TRBV12-4 to TRBJ2-3; D may be TRBD1 (7 bases). CDR3 length: 15 residues. V was shortened by 3 bases and J by 6 bases, with 16 bases between the two germline ends. CDR3 sequence: CASSLGRGDFDTQYF. Written as DNA, the CDR3 is TGTGCCAGCAGTTTGGGCAGGGGGGATTTCGATACGCAGTATTTT.

The rearrangement links TRBV10-3 to TRBJ2-1; D uncertain. The CDR3 is made up of 12 amino acids. CDR1 and CDR2 from the germline V gene are ENHRY and SYGVKD. V lost 3 bases to trimming and J lost 6 bases, with 6 bases between them. The CDR3 DNA reads as TGTGCCATCAGTGATCGAGGCAATGAGCAGTTCTTC. This encodes CAISDRGNEQFF.

The V gene is TRBV24-1, the J gene TRBJ2-3, with 9 nucleotides matching TRBD1. The CDR3 spans 17 residues. V trimming: 7 bases; J trimming: 0 bases; junction bases outside the gene matches: 10. CDR1 and CDR2 (germline): KGHDR, SFDVKD. CDR3 nucleotides: TGTGCCACCAGCATGTCGGGACAGGGACACAGCACAGATACGCAGTATTTT. This sequence encodes CATSMSGQGHSTDTQYF.

The chain links TRBV5-1 to TRBJ2-7, with a tentative D call TRBD1 (6 bases). The germline V and J ends were trimmed by 4 bases and 0 bases, with 17 bases remaining between them. Germline V CDR1 and CDR2: SGHRS, YFSETQ. CDR3 size: 16 residues. The DNA of the CDR3 is TGCGCCAGCAGCGCCGCACCGGGACAAAGCTCCTACGAGCAGTACTTC. It is translated as CASSAAPGQSSYEQYF.

This chain joins TRBV5-1 and TRBJ2-7; no reliable D call. Per the germline V gene, CDR1 is SGHRS and CDR2 is YFSETQ. The V and J ends lost 0 bases and 3 bases respectively, with 4 bases between them. This CDR3 is built from 12 residues. Written as DNA, the CDR3 is TGCGCCAGCAGCTTGGTCATCTACGAGCAGTACTTC. It specifies CASSLVIYEQYF.

This clonotype was recorded many times. This rearrangement joins TRBV9 to TRBJ2-2; 9 bases map to TRBD2. CDR1 is SGDLS and CDR2 is YYNGEE in the germline V gene. The CDR3 sequence is 17 residues long. After removal of 3 bases from V and 3 bases from J, the junction contained 9 bases not matched to a gene. The CDR3 loop is CASSASPSGTYTGELFF. CDR3 bases: TGTGCCAGCAGCGCTTCTCCTAGCGGGACCTACACCGGGGAGCTGTTTTTT.

This clonotype was recorded a few times. The chain carries TRBV6-2 or TRBV6-3 and TRBJ2-5; TRBD1 matches 9 bases. The J segment lost 5 bases and the V segment lost 5 bases, leaving 6 bases of the junction unmatched. The CDR3 extends over 14 amino acids. Germline V gene lookup returns CDR1 MNHEY and CDR2 SVGEGT. The CDR3 protein is CASSPTGQGETQYF. The DNA of the CDR3 is TGTGCCAGCAGTCCAACAGGACAGGGGGAGACCCAGTACTTC.

The chain links TRBV7-2 to TRBJ1-1, with D perhaps matching TRBD1 (5 bases). With 7 bases removed from V and 0 bases from J, the gap between germline ends came to 9 bases. The CDR3 totals 13 residues. CDR1 and CDR2 from the germline V gene are SGHTA and FQGNSA. The CDR3 DNA reads TGTGCCAGCAATCGACAGATGAACACTGAAGCTTTCTTT. It specifies CASNRQMNTEAFF.

The chain joins TRBV6-2 or TRBV6-3 to TRBJ1-1, with D unclear. The ends were cut back, 2 bases at V and 4 bases at J, with 8 bases in the middle. Germline CDR1 and CDR2: MNHEY and SVGEGT. The CDR3 runs 13 residues. CDR3 nucleotides: TGTGCCAGCAGTTACGGGCCCACCACTGAAGCTTTCTTT. It codes for CASSYGPTTEAFF.

This clonotype appeared once. This rearrangement joins TRBV7-2 to TRBJ2-2; 10 nucleotides align to TRBD2. V lost 1 base and J lost 6; bases outside the gene matches: 2. The CDR3 is 15 amino acids. CDR1 and CDR2 from the germline V gene are SGHTA and FQGNSA. CDR3 residues: CASSLVAGGAGELFF. The CDR3 DNA follows: TGTGCCAGCAGCTTAGTAGCGGGGGGAGCCGGGGAGCTGTTTTTT.

This clonotype appeared many times. This chain connects TRBV14 to TRBJ2-2; D uncertain. The V gene's germline CDR1 is SGHDN and CDR2 FVKESK. Trimming shortened V by 2 bases and J by 5 bases, and 18 bases separated the two germline ends. This CDR3 is 17 amino acids long. CDR3 amino acids: CASSQYGLRAPTGELFF. CDR3 coding DNA: TGTGCCAGCAGCCAATACGGCCTCAGAGCACCGACCGGGGAGCTGTTTTTT.

The chain couples TRBV11-3 to TRBJ2-5; possibly TRBD1 for D (5 bases). Germline CDR1 is SGHNT and CDR2 is YENEEA. The CDR3 runs 13 residues. V lost 5 bases and J 5 bases, leaving 12 bases between the germline ends. The CDR3 DNA reads TGTGCCAGCAGCGAGTCAGGGTTGGAGACCCAGTACTTC. Protein product: CASSESGLETQYF.

This clonotype has a handful of counts. CDR3 residues: CASRLGWGNSPLHF. The CDR3 region has the DNA TGTGCCAGCAGACTCGGGTGGGGTAATTCACCCCTCCACTTT. The chain recombines TRBV6-5 with TRBJ1-6; no clear D gene. Between the trimmed V and J ends, which lost 6 bases and 6 bases, there was a span of 12 bases. The CDR3 has 14 residues. The germline V gene encodes CDR1 MNHEY and CDR2 SVGAGI.

The chain has TRBV7-3 and TRBJ1-2; D possibly corresponds to TRBD1 (5 bases). The CDR3 has 15 amino acids. With 5 bases removed from V and 2 bases from J, the gap between germline ends came to 15 bases. Germline V gene sequence: CDR1 SGHTA, CDR2 FQGTGA. CDR3 DNA: TGTGCCAGCAGCCCGCACGGGGGGGGGAACTATGGCTACACCTTC. Its protein is CASSPHGGGNYGYTF.

This clonotype was seen a few times. The chain carries TRBV11-2 and TRBJ2-5; the match to TRBD1 covers 8 bases. This CDR3 is 16 amino acids long. The trim removed 0 bases at V and 3 bases at J, leaving 6 bases unmatched. In germline, CDR1 is SGHAT, CDR2 FQNNGV. The chain's CDR3 is CASSLETGVNEETQYF. In nucleotides, the CDR3 is TGTGCCAGCAGCTTAGAGACAGGGGTCAACGAAGAGACCCAGTACTTC.

This clonotype came up a few times. This CDR3 is CASSAKNIQYF. DNA for the CDR3: TGTGCCAGCAGCGCCAAAAACATTCAGTACTTC. The chain is built from TRBV7-9 and TRBJ2-4; D is unresolved. V lost 5 bases, J lost 1 base, and 0 bases lay in between. The germline V gene has CDR1 SEHNR and CDR2 FQNEAQ (reference sequence). The CDR3 sequence is 11 residues long.

This clonotype has more than one count but fewer than ten. The rearrangement joins TRBV30 to TRBJ2-7; D uncertain. Germline lookup yields CDR1 GTSNPN and CDR2 SVGIG (reference sequence). Trimming shortened V by 2 bases and J by 2 bases, and 7 bases separated the two germline ends. There are 12 residues in the CDR3. CDR3 loop: CAWSIGPYEQYF. In nucleotides, the CDR3 is TGTGCCTGGAGTATTGGGCCCTACGAGCAGTACTTC.

This clonotype was seen a few times. This sequence joins TRBV7-9 and TRBJ1-5, with D unclear. This CDR3 is 12 amino acids long. Trimming left V 3 bases short and J 7 bases short, with 7 bases between. Germline V gene sequence: CDR1 SEHNR, CDR2 FQNEAQ (reference sequence). This CDR3 reads CASSFGSQPQHF. The CDR3 DNA sequence: TGTGCCAGCAGCTTCGGATCCCAGCCCCAGCATTTT.

The chain employs TRBV7-3 and TRBJ2-5, with 7 bases aligning to TRBD2. Germline V gives CDR1 SGHTA, CDR2 FQGTGA. The ends lost 3 bases at V and 4 bases at J; junction bases unmatched: 8. The length of the CDR3 is 15 residues. For the CDR3, the DNA is TGTGCCAGCAGCTTCATCGGCAGGGAGGGAGAGACCCAGTACTTC. It translates to CASSFIGREGETQYF.

This clonotype was counted between two and nine times. The chain uses TRBV12-3 or TRBV12-4 and TRBJ2-7; D could derive from TRBD1 or TRBD2 (5 bases each). The germline V and J ends were trimmed by 2 bases and 1 base, with 12 bases remaining between them. This CDR3 has 15 amino acids. The chain's CDR3 is CASSLRQGPSYEQYV. Here the CDR3 DNA reads TGTGCCAGCAGTTTAAGGCAGGGACCTTCCTACGAGCAGTACGTC.

The CDR3 coding sequence is TGTGCCAGCAGCTTGGCAGGGGCCGGCAATCAGCCCCAGCATTTT. Its translation is CASSLAGAGNQPQHF. This sequence joins TRBV5-6 and TRBJ1-5; possibly TRBD1 for D (6 bases). Per germline, CDR1 SGHDT and CDR2 YYEEEE. The CDR3 has 15 amino acids. V shed 0 bases and J shed 2 bases, with 9 bases lying between them.

This clonotype was seen a few times. This chain uses TRBV5-1 with TRBJ2-1; no reliable D call. The CDR3 has 11 amino acids. CDR1 and CDR2 from the germline V gene are SGHRS and YFSETQ. V lost 5 bases, J lost 6 bases, and 6 bases lay in between. In nucleotides, the CDR3 is TGCGCCAGCAGTTCCCCCAATGAGCAGTTCTTC. Translated: CASSSPNEQFF.

The V and J genes are TRBV19 and TRBJ1-6; D unresolved. Germline loops: CDR1 LNHDA, CDR2 SQIVND (reference sequence). The CDR3 spans 13 residues. V gave up 6 bases and J gave up 7 bases, with 10 bases separating them. CDR3 sequence: CASSETRNSPLHF. Written as DNA, the CDR3 is TGTGCCAGTAGCGAGACGAGAAATTCACCCCTCCACTTT.

The chain combines TRBV19 with TRBJ2-1; TRBD1 agrees at 8 bases. V lost 6 bases to trimming and J lost 10 bases; unmatched junction nucleotides: 5. CDR3 size: 12 residues. CDR1 and CDR2 from the germline V gene are LNHDA and SQIVND (reference sequence). CDR3 protein: CASRDRETEQFF. The CDR3 nucleotides are TGTGCCAGTAGGGACAGGGAAACGGAGCAGTTCTTC.

In this sample, this clonotype turned up a few times. The rearrangement uses TRBV6-5 and TRBJ2-3; 8 bases are shared with TRBD2. J gave up 3 bases and V 10 bases, and 6 bases lay outside the gene matches. Looked up from germline, CDR1 is MNHEY and CDR2 is SVGAGI. The CDR3 sequence is 13 residues long. The CDR3 DNA follows: TGTGCCACCCGGGGGGGCCCAACAGATACGCAGTATTTT. It yields the protein CATRGGPTDTQYF.

The sample holds a few counts of this clonotype. This chain connects TRBV5-1 to TRBJ2-1; 13 nucleotides align to TRBD2. The J segment lost 4 bases and the V segment lost 4 bases, leaving 8 bases of the junction unmatched. The length of the CDR3 is 17 residues. CDR1 and CDR2 (germline): SGHRS, YFSETQ. CDR3 sequence reads: CASSPGLAGASYNEQFF. Written as DNA, the CDR3 is TGCGCCAGCAGCCCTGGACTAGCGGGGGCCTCATACAATGAGCAGTTCTTC.